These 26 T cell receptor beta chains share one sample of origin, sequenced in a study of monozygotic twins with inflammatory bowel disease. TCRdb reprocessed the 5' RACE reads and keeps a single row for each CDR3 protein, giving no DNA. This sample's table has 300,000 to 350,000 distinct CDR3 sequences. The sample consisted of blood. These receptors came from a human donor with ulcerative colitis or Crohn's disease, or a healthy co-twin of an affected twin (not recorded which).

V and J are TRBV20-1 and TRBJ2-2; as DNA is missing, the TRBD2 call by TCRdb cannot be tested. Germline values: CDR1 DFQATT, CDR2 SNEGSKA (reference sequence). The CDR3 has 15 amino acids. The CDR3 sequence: CSASQIKRGFGELFF.

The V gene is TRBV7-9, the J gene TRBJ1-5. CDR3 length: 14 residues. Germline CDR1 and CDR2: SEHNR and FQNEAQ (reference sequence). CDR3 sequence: CASSLGGSGQPQHF.

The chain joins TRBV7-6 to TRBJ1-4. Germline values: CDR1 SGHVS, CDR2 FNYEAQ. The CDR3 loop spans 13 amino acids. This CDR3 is CASSLALGQKLFF.

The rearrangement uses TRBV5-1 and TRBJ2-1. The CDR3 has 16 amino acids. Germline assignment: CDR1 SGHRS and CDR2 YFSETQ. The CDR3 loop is CASSLFEATVGNEQFF.

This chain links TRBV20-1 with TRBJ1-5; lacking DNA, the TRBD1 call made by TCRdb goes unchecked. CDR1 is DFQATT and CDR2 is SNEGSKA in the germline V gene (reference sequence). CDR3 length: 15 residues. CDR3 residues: CSAVGHNAENQPQHF.

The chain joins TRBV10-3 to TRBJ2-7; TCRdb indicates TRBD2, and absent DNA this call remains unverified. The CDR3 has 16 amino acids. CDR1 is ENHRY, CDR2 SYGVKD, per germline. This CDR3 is CAISESSWTMPLEQYF.

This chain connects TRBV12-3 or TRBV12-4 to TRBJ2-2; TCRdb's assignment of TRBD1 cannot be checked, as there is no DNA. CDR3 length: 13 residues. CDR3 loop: CASSPVGIGELFF.

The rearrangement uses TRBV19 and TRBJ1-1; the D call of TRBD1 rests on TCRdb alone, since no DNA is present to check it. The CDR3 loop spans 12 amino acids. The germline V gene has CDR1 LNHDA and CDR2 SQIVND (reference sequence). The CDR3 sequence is CASVMGEREAFF. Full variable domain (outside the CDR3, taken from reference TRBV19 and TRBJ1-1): DGGITQSPKYLFRKEGQNVTLSCEQNLNHDAMYWYRQDPGQGLRLIYYSQIVNDFQKGDIAEGYSVSREKKESFPLTVTSAQKNPTAFYLCASVMGEREAFFGQGTRLTVV.

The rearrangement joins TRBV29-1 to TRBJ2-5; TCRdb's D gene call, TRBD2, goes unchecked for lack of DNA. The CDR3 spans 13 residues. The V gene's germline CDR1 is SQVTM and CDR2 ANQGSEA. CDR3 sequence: CSVGGGIQETQYF.

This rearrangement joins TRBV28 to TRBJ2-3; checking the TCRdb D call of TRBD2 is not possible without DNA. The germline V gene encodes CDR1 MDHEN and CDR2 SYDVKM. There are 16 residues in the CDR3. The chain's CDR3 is CASSLRLLAGADTQYF.

CDR3 sequence reads: CASSFLATRELFF. The chain is built from TRBV7-2 and TRBJ2-2. Germline V gene data show CDR1 as SGHTA and CDR2 as FQGNSA. The CDR3 is 13 amino acids.

CDR3 in amino acids: CASSWAGTGGINEQFF. The chain joins TRBV7-2 to TRBJ2-1; TCRdb returns TRBD1, unconfirmable since there is no DNA. The germline CDR1 and CDR2 sequences are SGHTA and FQGNSA. The CDR3 loop spans 16 amino acids.

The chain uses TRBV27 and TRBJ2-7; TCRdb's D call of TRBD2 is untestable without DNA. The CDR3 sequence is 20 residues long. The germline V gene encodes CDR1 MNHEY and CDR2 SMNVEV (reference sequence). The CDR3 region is CASSPTRPGLAVAISYEQYF.

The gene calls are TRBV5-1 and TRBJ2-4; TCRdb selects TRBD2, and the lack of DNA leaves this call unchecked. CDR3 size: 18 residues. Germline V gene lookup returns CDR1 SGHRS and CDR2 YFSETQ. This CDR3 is CASSLGGLAGGTKNIQYF. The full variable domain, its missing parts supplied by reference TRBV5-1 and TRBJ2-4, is KAGVTQTPRYLIKTRGQQVTLSCSPISGHRSVSWYQQTPGQGLQFLFEYFSETQRNKGNFPGRFSGRQFSNSRSEMNVSTLELGDSALYLCASSLGGLAGGTKNIQYFGAGTRLSVL.

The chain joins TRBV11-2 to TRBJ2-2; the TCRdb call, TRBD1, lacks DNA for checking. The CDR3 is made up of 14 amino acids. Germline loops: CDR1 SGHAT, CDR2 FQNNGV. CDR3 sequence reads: CASSHLRGGGELFF.

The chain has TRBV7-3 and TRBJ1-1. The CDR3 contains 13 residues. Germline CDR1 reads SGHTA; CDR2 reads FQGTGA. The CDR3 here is CASSSHTNTEVFF.

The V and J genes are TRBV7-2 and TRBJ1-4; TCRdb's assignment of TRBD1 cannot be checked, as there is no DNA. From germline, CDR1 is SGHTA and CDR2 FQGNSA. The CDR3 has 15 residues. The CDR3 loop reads CASSLVRGTNEKLFF.

CDR3 sequence reads: CSANRAFQETQYF. The rearrangement joins TRBV29-1 to TRBJ2-5; the D call of TRBD1 rests on TCRdb alone, since no DNA is present to check it. Germline V lookup: CDR1 SQVTM, CDR2 ANQGSEA. The CDR3 sequence is 13 residues long.

This chain's CDR3 is CASSQASGGSYNEQFF. This chain links TRBV3-1 with TRBJ2-1; TCRdb designates TRBD2, a call that cannot be tested without DNA. Germline V gives CDR1 LGHDT, CDR2 YNNKEL (reference sequence). The CDR3 runs 16 residues.

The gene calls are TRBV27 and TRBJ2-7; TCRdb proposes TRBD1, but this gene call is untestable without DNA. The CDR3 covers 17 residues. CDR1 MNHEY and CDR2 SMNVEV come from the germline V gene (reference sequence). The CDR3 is CASSSPAKTGTSYEQYF.

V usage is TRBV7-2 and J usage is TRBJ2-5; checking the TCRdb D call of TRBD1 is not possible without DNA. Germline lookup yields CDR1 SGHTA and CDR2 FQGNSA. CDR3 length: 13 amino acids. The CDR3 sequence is CASSPLRVETQYF.

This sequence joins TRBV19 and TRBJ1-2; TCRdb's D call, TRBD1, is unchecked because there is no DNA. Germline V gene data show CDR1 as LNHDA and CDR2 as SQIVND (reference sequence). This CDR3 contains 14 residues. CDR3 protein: CASTPGPQNYGYTF.

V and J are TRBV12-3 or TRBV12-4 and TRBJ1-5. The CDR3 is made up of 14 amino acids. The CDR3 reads CASSFGPSNQPQHF.

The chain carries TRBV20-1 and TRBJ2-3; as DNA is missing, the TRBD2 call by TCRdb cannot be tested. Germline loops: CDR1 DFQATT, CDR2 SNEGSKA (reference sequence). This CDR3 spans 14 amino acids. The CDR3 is CSAISGGSDFTQYF.

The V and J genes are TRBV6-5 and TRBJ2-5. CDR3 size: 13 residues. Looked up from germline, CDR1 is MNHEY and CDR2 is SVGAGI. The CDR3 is CASSYSNQETQYF.

CDR3 sequence reads: CSVLGLAEHNEQFF. V and J are TRBV29-1 and TRBJ2-1; TCRdb selects TRBD2, and the lack of DNA leaves this call unchecked. This CDR3 comprises 14 residues. Germline V gives CDR1 SQVTM, CDR2 ANQGSEA.